These T cell receptor beta chains were read from a single sample in a study of blood T cells in healthy people across ages. TCRdb re-derived calls from the 5' RACE reads in MiXCR, one entry per CDR3 protein. The sample contains 540,000 or so distinct CDR3 sequences, about 25% of which appear only once. The sequenced sample consisted of blood. The source is a woman aged 70 to 79 in good health. CDR3s include the opening cysteine and the closing phenylalanine or tryptophan. Each record gives: V gene, J gene, D gene, clone size, CDR3 protein, CDR3 DNA. The D gene is left open where the match is weak. Rows give clone size only sometimes, using once, few, many, or a class for an expanded clone.

>TRBV9|TRBJ1-2|NA|NA
CASTSGGRLAGYTF
TGTGCCAGTACCAGTGGGGGACGGCTAGCCGGCTACACCTTC
>TRBV6-6|TRBJ1-1|NA|few
CAAREGGDPNTEAFF
TGTGCCGCACGGGAGGGGGGCGACCCGAACACTGAAGCTTTCTTT
>TRBV6-1|TRBJ2-6|NA|NA
CASSRGVGRSGANVLTF
TGTGCCAGCAGCCGAGGGGTGGGGCGCTCTGGGGCCAACGTCCTGACTTTC
>TRBV4-3|TRBJ1-3|NA|NA
CASSQESKASGNTIYF
TGCGCCAGCAGCCAAGAATCCAAGGCCTCTGGAAACACCATATATTTT
>TRBV5-1|TRBJ1-2|TRBD1|NA
CASSWGDSNYGYTF
TGCGCCAGCAGCTGGGGGGACAGTAACTATGGCTACACCTTC
>TRBV7-9|TRBJ2-6|NA|NA
CASSLRESGANVLTF
TGTGCCAGCAGCTTAAGGGAATCTGGGGCCAACGTCCTGACTTTC
>TRBV18|TRBJ1-5|TRBD1|many
CASSPGQSNQPQHF
TGTGCCAGCTCACCGGGACAGAGCAATCAGCCCCAGCATTTT
>TRBV7-2|TRBJ2-5|NA|NA
CASSSFRGAETQYF
TGTGCCAGCAGCTCCTTCCGCGGAGCGGAGACCCAGTACTTC
>TRBV12-3/TRBV12-4|TRBJ2-7|NA|many
CASSQGGLSYEQYF
TGTGCCAGCAGTCAGGGGGGACTATCCTACGAGCAGTACTTC
>TRBV20-1|TRBJ2-3|TRBD2|NA
CSARGSSGTDTQYF
TGCAGTGCTAGGGGGTCTAGCGGAACAGATACGCAGTATTTT
>TRBV7-2|TRBJ2-5|NA|many
CASSLRGPIGQETQYF
TGTGCCAGCAGCTTAAGGGGCCCCATCGGACAAGAGACCCAGTACTTC
>TRBV6-4|TRBJ1-1|TRBD1|few
CASSDPRQGAKNTEAFF
TGTGCCAGCAGTGACCCCCGACAGGGGGCGAAGAACACTGAAGCTTTCTTT
>TRBV20-1|TRBJ1-1|NA|NA
CSARAQVWTEAFF
TGCAGTGCTAGAGCCCAAGTATGGACTGAAGCTTTCTTT
>TRBV20-1|TRBJ2-5|NA|NA
CSASPGGPRETQYF
TGCAGTGCTAGCCCCGGGGGCCCTAGGGAGACCCAGTACTTC
>TRBV7-8|TRBJ2-3|NA|few
CASSLALEGARTDTQYF
TGTGCCAGCAGCTTAGCCTTGGAGGGGGCGCGCACAGATACGCAGTATTTT
>TRBV10-3|TRBJ2-7|TRBD2|few
CATLPSGGYEQYF
TGTGCCACCCTACCTAGCGGGGGTTACGAGCAGTACTTC
>TRBV7-2|TRBJ2-1|TRBD2|NA
CASSSSGTSSYNEQFF
TGTGCCAGCAGCTCGTCCGGGACTAGCAGTTACAATGAGCAGTTCTTC
>TRBV19|TRBJ2-1|TRBD2|NA
CDSSPNGGSYNEQFF
TGTGACAGTAGTCCTAACGGGGGGAGCTACAATGAGCAGTTCTTC
>TRBV4-1|TRBJ2-1|TRBD2|NA
CASSPSLAGGPNEQFF
TGCGCCAGCAGCCCTTCCCTAGCGGGAGGGCCCAATGAGCAGTTCTTC
>TRBV7-2|TRBJ2-5|NA|few
CASSPSFGQETQYF
TGTGCCAGCAGCCCTAGCTTTGGCCAAGAGACCCAGTACTTC
>TRBV18|TRBJ1-2|NA|NA
CASSPQGNLYTF
TGTGCCAGCTCACCACAGGGGAATCTCTACACCTTC
>TRBV4-1|TRBJ2-3|NA|few
CASSQERNTQYF
TGCGCCAGCAGCCAAGAGCGAAATACGCAGTATTTT